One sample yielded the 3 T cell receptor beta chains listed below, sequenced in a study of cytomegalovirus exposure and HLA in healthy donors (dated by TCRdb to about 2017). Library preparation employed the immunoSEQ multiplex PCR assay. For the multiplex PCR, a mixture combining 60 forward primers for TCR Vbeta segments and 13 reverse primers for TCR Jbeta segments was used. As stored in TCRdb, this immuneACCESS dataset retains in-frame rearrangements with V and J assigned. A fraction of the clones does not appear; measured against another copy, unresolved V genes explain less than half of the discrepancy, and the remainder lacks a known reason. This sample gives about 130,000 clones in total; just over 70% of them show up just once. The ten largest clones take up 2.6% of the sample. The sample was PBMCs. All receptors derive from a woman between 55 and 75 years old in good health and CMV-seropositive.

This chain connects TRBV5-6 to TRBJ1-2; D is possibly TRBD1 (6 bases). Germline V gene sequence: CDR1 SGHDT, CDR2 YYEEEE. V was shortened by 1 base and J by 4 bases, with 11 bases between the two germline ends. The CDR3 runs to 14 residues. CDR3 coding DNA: TGTGCCAGCAGCTTGCAGCCAGGGGTCTATGGCTACACCTTC. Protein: CASSLQPGVYGYTF.

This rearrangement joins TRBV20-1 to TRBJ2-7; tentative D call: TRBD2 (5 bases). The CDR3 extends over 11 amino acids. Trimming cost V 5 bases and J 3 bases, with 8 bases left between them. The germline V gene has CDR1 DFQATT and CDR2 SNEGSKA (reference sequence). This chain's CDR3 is CSAGRDYEQYF. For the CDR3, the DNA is TGCAGTGCTGGCCGGGACTACGAGCAGTACTTC.

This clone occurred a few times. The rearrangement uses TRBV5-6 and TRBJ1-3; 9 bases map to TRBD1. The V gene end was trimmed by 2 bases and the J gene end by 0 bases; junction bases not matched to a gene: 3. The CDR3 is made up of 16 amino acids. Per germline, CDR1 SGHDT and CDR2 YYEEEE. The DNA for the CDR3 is TGTGCCAGCAGCTTCGGGACAGGGAACTCTGGAAACACCATATATTTT. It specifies CASSFGTGNSGNTIYF.